Listed below are T cell receptor beta chains from one sample, sequenced in a study of shared clonotypes between healthy human individuals. TCRdb's copy holds only in-frame clones and misses some; the assay was immunoSEQ multiplex PCR. The sample has 800,000 to 950,000 clones; about 96% are singletons. The sample was naive CD8+ T cells sorted from blood. All receptors come from a man aged 25 to 45 in good health. The CDR3 runs from the conserved cysteine through the conserved F or W. The order of the fields is D gene, J gene, V gene, clone size, CDR3 protein, CDR3 DNA. A D gene is named only where the DNA matches it firmly. Where a row states a size, it is once, few, many or the class of an expanded clone; other rows omit it.

>-|TRBJ1-4|TRBV7-9|-
CASSFTGSNEKLFF
TGTGCCAGCAGCTTCACTGGGAGTAATGAAAAACTGTTTTTT
>-|TRBJ2-3|TRBV27|-
CASSSSGGVQYTDTQYF
TGTGCCAGCAGTTCCTCGGGCGGGGTACAGTACACAGATACGCAGTATTTT
>TRBD2|TRBJ2-7|TRBV11-2|-
CASSFPGPLGGDYYEQYF
TGTGCCAGCAGCTTCCCTGGCCCCTTGGGGGGGGACTACTACGAGCAGTACTTC
>-|TRBJ2-5|TRBV27|-
CASRDQTQETQYF
TGTGCCAGCAGGGACCAAACACAAGAGACCCAGTACTTC
>-|TRBJ1-2|TRBV6-5|-
CASSYSGENYGYTF
TGTGCCAGCAGTTACTCGGGGGAAAACTATGGCTACACCTTC
>TRBD2|TRBJ2-7|TRBV4-1|-
CASSQEIAGMYEQYF
TGCGCCAGCAGCCAAGAGATAGCGGGGATGTACGAGCAGTACTTC
>-|TRBJ1-2|TRBV7-8|-
CASSLGGTNYGYTF
TGTGCCAGCAGCTTAGGAGGGACCAACTATGGCTACACCTTC
>TRBD1|TRBJ2-1|TRBV11-2|-
CASSPWDRGTYNEQFF
TGTGCCAGCAGCCCCTGGGACAGGGGGACATACAATGAGCAGTTCTTC
>TRBD1|TRBJ2-1|TRBV25-1|-
CASSAGQGYYNEQFF
TGTGCCAGCAGTGCCGGACAGGGCTACTACAATGAGCAGTTCTTC
>-|TRBJ2-1|TRBV15|-
CATSSPALGSSYNEQFF
TGTGCCACCAGCAGCCCAGCTTTGGGAAGCTCCTACAATGAGCAGTTCTTC
>TRBD2|TRBJ2-7|TRBV4-1|-
CASSPQAGGSSYEQYF
TGCGCCAGCAGCCCACAAGCGGGAGGAAGCTCCTACGAGCAGTACTTC
>TRBD2|TRBJ2-4|TRBV11-2|-
CASSLDPGIRRESNIQYF
TGTGCCAGCAGCTTAGACCCAGGGATCCGGCGGGAGTCTAACATTCAGTACTTC
>TRBD1|TRBJ1-5|TRBV7-6|-
CASSPLTGRGSNQPQHF
TGTGCCAGCAGCCCATTGACAGGGCGCGGGAGCAATCAGCCCCAGCATTTT
>TRBD2|TRBJ2-1|TRBV2|-
CASSGGTSSYNEQFF
TGTGCCAGCAGTGGGGGGACTAGTTCCTACAATGAGCAGTTCTTC
>-|TRBJ1-3|TRBV5-1|-
CASSLVGFRFGNTIYF
TGCGCCAGCAGCTTGGTCGGATTCCGCTTTGGAAACACCATATATTTT
>-|TRBJ2-7|TRBV11-2|-
CASKGDNYEQYF
TGTGCCAGCAAGGGAGACAACTACGAGCAGTACTTC
>-|TRBJ1-4|TRBV7-9|few
CASSLGEGGNNEKLFF
TGTGCCAGCAGCTTAGGGGAAGGTGGGAATAATGAAAAACTGTTTTTT
>-|TRBJ2-7|TRBV6-1|-
CASSELWQEYYEQYF
TGTGCCAGCAGTGAACTCTGGCAGGAGTACTACGAGCAGTACTTC
>TRBD1|TRBJ1-4|TRBV19|-
CASTVGQGNEKLFF
TGTGCCAGTACCGTCGGACAGGGCAATGAAAAACTGTTTTTT
>TRBD2|TRBJ2-1|TRBV6-5|once
CASSFQRDFEQFF
TGTGCCAGCTCATTTCAGCGGGATTTCGAGCAGTTCTTC
>-|TRBJ1-5|TRBV28|-
CASSPQAYSNQPQHF
TGTGCCAGCAGTCCCCAGGCTTATAGCAATCAGCCCCAGCATTTT
>TRBD1|TRBJ1-4|TRBV7-9|-
CASSLYRDRDEKLFF
TGTGCCAGCAGTCTTTACCGGGACAGGGATGAAAAACTGTTTTTT
>-|TRBJ2-3|TRBV2|-
CASIVSPPDNTQYF
TGTGCCAGCATCGTATCTCCCCCAGATAATACGCAGTATTTT
>-|TRBJ2-3|TRBV11-2|-
CASSSFTGEGYTQYF
TGTGCCAGCAGCTCCTTTACGGGGGAAGGATATACGCAGTATTTT
>-|TRBJ1-1|TRBV9|-
CASSVEGWGTEAFF
TGTGCCAGCAGCGTAGAGGGGTGGGGCACTGAAGCTTTCTTT
>-|TRBJ2-7|TRBV6-5|-
CASSYTGPPYEQYF
TGTGCCAGCAGTTACACGGGACCACCCTACGAGCAGTACTTC
>TRBD2|TRBJ2-1|TRBV7-9|-
CASSSSWREINNEQFF
TGTGCCAGCAGCTCGTCATGGCGGGAGATCAACAATGAGCAGTTCTTC
>-|TRBJ2-5|TRBV9|-
CASSVGTAGKGETQYF
TGTGCCAGCAGCGTAGGTACGGCCGGGAAAGGGGAGACCCAGTACTTC
>-|TRBJ2-1|TRBV5-1|-
CASSLPRPYEQFF
TGCGCCAGCAGCTTGCCCAGACCCTATGAGCAGTTCTTC
>TRBD2|TRBJ2-7|TRBV28|-
CASSPLAATYEQYF
TGTGCCAGCAGTCCCCTAGCGGCTACCTACGAGCAGTACTTC
>-|TRBJ2-1|TRBV12-5|-
CASATARYNEQFF
TGTGCTAGTGCGACAGCGCGATACAATGAGCAGTTCTTC
>-|TRBJ2-7|TRBV7-8|-
CASSSLGLSGYEQYF
TGTGCCAGCAGCTCACTAGGACTTTCGGGCTACGAGCAGTACTTC
>-|TRBJ2-2|TRBV9|-
CASSSVLFDTGELFF
TGTGCCAGCAGCTCCGTGTTGTTCGACACCGGGGAGCTGTTTTTT
>-|TRBJ2-1|TRBV5-1|-
CASSLGDASYNEQFF
TGCGCCAGCAGCTTGGGCGATGCTTCCTACAATGAGCAGTTCTTC
>-|TRBJ2-1|TRBV11-2|-
CASSLVSPGDHYNEQFF
TGTGCCAGCAGCTTAGTTTCCCCAGGGGACCACTACAATGAGCAGTTCTTC
>TRBD2|TRBJ2-1|TRBV19|-
CASSMGRDGSSYNEQFF
TGTGCCAGTAGTATGGGGAGGGACGGAAGCTCCTACAATGAGCAGTTCTTC
>-|TRBJ2-5|TRBV7-2|-
CASSLHWRQVVGETQYF
TGTGCCAGCAGCTTACATTGGAGGCAGGTTGTCGGTGAGACCCAGTACTTC
>-|TRBJ2-7|TRBV6-1|-
CASSALKGSYEQYF
TGTGCCAGCAGTGCCTTGAAGGGATCCTACGAGCAGTACTTC
>TRBD2|TRBJ2-1|TRBV7-3|-
CASSSLAGLANEQFF
TGTGCCAGCAGCTCCCTAGCGGGTCTAGCCAATGAGCAGTTCTTC
>-|TRBJ1-5|TRBV15|-
CATSRSDSNQPQHF
TGTGCCACCAGCAGATCGGATAGCAATCAGCCCCAGCATTTT
>-|TRBJ2-7|TRBV11-2|-
CASSLLSLPYEQYF
TGTGCCAGCAGCTTACTTTCTCTACCCTACGAGCAGTACTTC
>TRBD2|TRBJ2-7|TRBV4-3|-
CASSQGYLAGTSSYEQYF
TGCGCCAGCAGCCAAGGGTACCTAGCGGGAACGTCCTCCTACGAGCAGTACTTC
>-|TRBJ2-1|TRBV19|-
CASSIGDSSYNEQFF
TGTGCCAGTAGTATAGGGGACTCCTCCTACAATGAGCAGTTCTTC
>TRBD2|TRBJ2-1|TRBV11-1|once
CASSSRGGSRGNEQFF
TGTGCCAGCAGCTCCCGGGGGGGCTCTAGAGGCAATGAGCAGTTCTTC
>TRBD1|TRBJ1-5|TRBV9|-
CASSVGTGWNQPQHF
TGTGCCAGCAGCGTTGGGACAGGCTGGAATCAGCCCCAGCATTTT
>TRBD1|TRBJ2-1|TRBV14|-
CASSLTGVEQFF
TGTGCCAGCAGCCTGACAGGGGTTGAGCAGTTCTTC
>-|TRBJ2-7|TRBV5-1|-
CASSLGQGNYEQYF
TGCGCCAGCAGCTTGGGCCAGGGGAACTACGAGCAGTACTTC
>-|TRBJ2-7|TRBV5-1|-
CASRMGGGILNEQYF
TGCGCCAGCAGGATGGGGGGAGGTATCTTGAACGAGCAGTACTTC